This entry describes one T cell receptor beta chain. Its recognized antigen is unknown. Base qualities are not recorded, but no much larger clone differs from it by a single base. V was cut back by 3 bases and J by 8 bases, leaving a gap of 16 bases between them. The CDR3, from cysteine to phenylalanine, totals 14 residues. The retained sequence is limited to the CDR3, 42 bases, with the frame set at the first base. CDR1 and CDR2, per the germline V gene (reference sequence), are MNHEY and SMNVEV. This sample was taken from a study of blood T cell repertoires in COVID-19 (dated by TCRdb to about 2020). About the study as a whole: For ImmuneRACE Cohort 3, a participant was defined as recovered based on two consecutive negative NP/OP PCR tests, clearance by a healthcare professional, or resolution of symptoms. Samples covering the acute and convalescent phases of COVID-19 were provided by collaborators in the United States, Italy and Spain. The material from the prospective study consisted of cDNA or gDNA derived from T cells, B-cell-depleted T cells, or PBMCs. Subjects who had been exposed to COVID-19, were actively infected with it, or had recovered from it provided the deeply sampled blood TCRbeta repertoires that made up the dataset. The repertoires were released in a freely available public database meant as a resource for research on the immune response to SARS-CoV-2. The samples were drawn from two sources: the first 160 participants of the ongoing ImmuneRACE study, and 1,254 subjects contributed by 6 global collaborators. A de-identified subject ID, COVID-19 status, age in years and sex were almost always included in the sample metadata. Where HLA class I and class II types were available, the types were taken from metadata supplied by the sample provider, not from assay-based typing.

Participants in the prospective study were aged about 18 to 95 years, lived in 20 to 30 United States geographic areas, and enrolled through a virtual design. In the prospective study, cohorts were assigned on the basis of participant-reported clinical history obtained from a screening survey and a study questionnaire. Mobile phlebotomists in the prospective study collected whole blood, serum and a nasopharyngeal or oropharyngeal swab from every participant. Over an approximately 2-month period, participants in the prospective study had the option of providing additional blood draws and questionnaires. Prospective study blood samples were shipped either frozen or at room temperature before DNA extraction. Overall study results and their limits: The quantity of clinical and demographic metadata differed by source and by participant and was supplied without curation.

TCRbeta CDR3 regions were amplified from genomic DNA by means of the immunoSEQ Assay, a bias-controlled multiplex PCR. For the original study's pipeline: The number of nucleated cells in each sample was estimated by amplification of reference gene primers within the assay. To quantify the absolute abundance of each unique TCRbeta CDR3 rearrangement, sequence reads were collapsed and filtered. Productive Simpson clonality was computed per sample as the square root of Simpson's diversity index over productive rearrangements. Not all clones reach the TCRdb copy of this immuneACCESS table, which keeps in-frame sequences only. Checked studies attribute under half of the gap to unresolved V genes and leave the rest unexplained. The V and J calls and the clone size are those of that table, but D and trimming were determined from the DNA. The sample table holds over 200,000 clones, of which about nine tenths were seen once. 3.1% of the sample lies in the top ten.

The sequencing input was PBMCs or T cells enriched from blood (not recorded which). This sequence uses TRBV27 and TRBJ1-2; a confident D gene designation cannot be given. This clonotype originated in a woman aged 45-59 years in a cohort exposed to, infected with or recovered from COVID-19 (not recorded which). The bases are TGTGCCAGCAGTTTGAATTCCCTTCCTATAGGCTACACCTTC. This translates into CASSLNSLPIGYTF.